This T cell receptor (beta chain) was identified in a study of vaccination and CD4 T cells after COVID-19. Treatment given: roughly 11-day PBMC culture with coronavirus spike peptide pools or control peptides (ViraFEST assay). Points on this clonotype: Its specificity is unknown.

With the Oncomine TCR Beta short-read assay, DNA from cultured CD4+ T cells was sequenced. Each CDR3 protein is one row after TCRdb ran MiXCR on the PCR reads. Among about 18,000 distinct CDR3 sequences listed, roughly 59% were seen once. Germline CDR1 DFQATT, CDR2 SNEGSKA (reference sequence). This CDR3 comprises 11 residues. The V and J ends lost 6 bases and 7 bases respectively, with 10 bases between them. The sequencing used CD4+ T cells from blood, cultured in vitro, collected after SARS-CoV-2 vaccination. J is TRBJ2-1 and V is TRBV20-1, with a tentative D call TRBD2 (5 bases). The sequence derives from a human donor who had recovered from COVID-19. CDR3 region: CSAHSGNEQFF. CDR3 sequence (DNA): TGCAGTGCACACAGCGGTAATGAGCAGTTCTTC.